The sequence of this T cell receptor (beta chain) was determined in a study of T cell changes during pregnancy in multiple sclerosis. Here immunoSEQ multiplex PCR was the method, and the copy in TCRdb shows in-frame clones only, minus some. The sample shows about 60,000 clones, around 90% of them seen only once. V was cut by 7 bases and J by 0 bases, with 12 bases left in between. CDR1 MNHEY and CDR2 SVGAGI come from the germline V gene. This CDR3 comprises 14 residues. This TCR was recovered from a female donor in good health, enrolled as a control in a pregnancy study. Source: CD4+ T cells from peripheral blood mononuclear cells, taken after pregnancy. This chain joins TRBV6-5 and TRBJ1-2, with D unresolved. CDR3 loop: CASTEGGANYGYTF. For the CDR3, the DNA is TGTGCCAGCACCGAAGGTGGAGCTAACTATGGCTACACCTTC.